The 20 T cell receptor beta chains below all came from one sample that was sequenced in a study of blood T cell repertoires in COVID-19. Produced via immunoSEQ multiplex PCR; TCRdb's table is partial and in-frame only. In the table there are more than 60,000 clones, approximately 84% of which are singletons. Sequencing was performed on peripheral blood. These receptors came from a man aged 60 to 75 with active or convalescent COVID-19.

This clone appeared a single time. The chain uses TRBV28 and TRBJ1-6, with D maybe TRBD1 (6 bases). Germline assignment: CDR1 MDHEN and CDR2 SYDVKM. The length of the CDR3 is 16 residues. V was clipped by 6 bases and J by 0 bases, with 12 bases between them. CDR3 DNA: TGTGCCAGCAGCCCCGGACAGAGCTCCTATAATTCACCCCTCCACTTT. Translating it yields CASSPGQSSYNSPLHF.

The chain has TRBV11-1 and TRBJ2-7, with D possibly being TRBD1 (5 bases). The V gene lost 7 bases and the J gene lost 2 bases, with 9 bases spanning the gap. Germline-derived CDR1 and CDR2 are SGHAT and FQDESV (reference sequence). This CDR3 has 12 amino acids. CDR3 sequence reads: CASTDSPYEQYF. CDR3 DNA: TGTGCCAGCACAGACAGTCCCTACGAGCAGTACTTC.

The J gene is TRBJ2-7, the V gene TRBV3-1 (or the pseudogene TRBV3-2), with a tentative D call TRBD2 (6 bases). Looked up from germline, CDR1 is LGHDT and CDR2 is YNNKEL (reference sequence). Trimming shortened V by 1 base and J by 5 bases, and 9 bases separated the two germline ends. This CDR3 has 13 residues. CDR3 residues: CASSQAKRDEQYF. DNA for the CDR3: TGTGCCAGCAGCCAAGCAAAGCGGGACGAGCAGTACTTC.

The chain has TRBV6-2 or TRBV6-3 and TRBJ2-7; D is possibly TRBD1 (6 bases). Germline CDR1 and CDR2: MNHEY and SVGEGT. Trimming shortened V by 2 bases and J by 0 bases, and 14 bases separated the two germline ends. The CDR3 runs to 16 residues. Here the CDR3 DNA reads TGTGCCAGCAGTTACGCCCGTAGGGGGAGCTCCTACGAGCAGTACTTC. Its translation is CASSYARRGSSYEQYF.

The rearrangement uses TRBV27 and TRBJ2-5, with TRBD2 matching over 7 bases. This CDR3 is built from 13 residues. CDR1 MNHEY and CDR2 SMNVEV come from the germline V gene (reference sequence). The ends lost 5 bases at V and 5 bases at J; junction bases unmatched: 5. CDR3 region: CASSSGILETQYF. The CDR3 DNA sequence: TGTGCCAGCAGTAGCGGGATCCTCGAGACCCAGTACTTC.

The chain couples TRBV14 to TRBJ2-7; 11 bases match TRBD1. The CDR3 spans 13 residues. Germline CDR1 and CDR2: SGHDN and FVKESK. V lost 4 bases, J lost 7 bases, and 3 bases stayed unmatched. In DNA form, the CDR3 reads TGTGCCAGCAGCCCCCGGGACAGGGGGGAGCAGTACTTC. Protein sequence: CASSPRDRGEQYF.

The chain links TRBV7-2 to TRBJ1-2; 7 bases fit TRBD1. Germline lookup yields CDR1 SGHTA and CDR2 FQGNSA. This CDR3 spans 13 amino acids. With V trimmed by 5 bases and J by 6 bases, 6 bases remained unmatched. CDR3 loop: CASSPDRVNGYTF. The CDR3 nucleotides are TGTGCCAGCAGCCCCGACAGGGTGAATGGCTACACCTTC.

V and J are TRBV10-3 and TRBJ2-7; the D gene is possibly TRBD1 (5 bases). Germline V gene data show CDR1 as ENHRY and CDR2 as SYGVKD. V was trimmed by 0 bases and J by 2 bases, leaving 8 bases between them. There are 14 residues in the CDR3. This CDR3 is CAISESVRAYEQYF. CDR3 DNA: TGTGCCATCAGTGAGTCGGTCAGGGCCTACGAGCAGTACTTC.

The count of this clone is one. The chain uses TRBV5-1 and TRBJ2-1; TRBD2 agrees at 10 bases. The V segment lost 4 bases and the J segment 5 bases; nucleotides outside the gene matches: 9. Germline CDR1 reads SGHRS; CDR2 reads YFSETQ. This CDR3 region has 16 residues. The CDR3 sequence is CASSPRLAGGNNEQFF. CDR3 nucleotides: TGCGCCAGCAGCCCTCGACTAGCGGGTGGAAACAATGAGCAGTTCTTC.

V usage is TRBV2 and J usage is TRBJ1-5; 8 nucleotides align to TRBD1. Germline V lookup: CDR1 SNHLY, CDR2 FYNNEI. Unmatched junction bases numbered 5, after V lost 7 bases and J lost 0 bases. This CDR3 region has 15 residues. For the CDR3, the DNA is TGTGCCAGCACCCAGGGGGCCGATAGCAATCAGCCCCAGCATTTT. Amino acid sequence: CASTQGADSNQPQHF.

The CDR3: CATSDTRSTDTQYF. The CDR3, as DNA: TGTGCCACCAGTGATACAAGAAGCACAGATACGCAGTATTTT. V and J are TRBV24-1 and TRBJ2-3; D gene ambiguous. There are 14 residues in the CDR3. Germline V lookup: CDR1 KGHDR, CDR2 SFDVKD. Trimming pared 3 bases from V and 0 bases from J, leaving 6 bases between.

V and J are TRBV6-2 or TRBV6-3 and TRBJ2-3; D uncertain. The V and J ends lost 2 bases and 1 base respectively, with 10 bases between them. CDR1 MNHEY and CDR2 SVGEGT come from the germline V gene. The CDR3 is made up of 15 amino acids. The CDR3 protein is CASSYRASRTDTQYF. CDR3 nucleotides: TGTGCCAGCAGTTACCGCGCGAGCCGCACAGATACGCAGTATTTT.

The table lists this clone with a count of one. V and J are TRBV11-2 and TRBJ1-1; D not resolved. The germline gives CDR1 SGHAT, CDR2 FQNNGV. The CDR3 runs to 14 residues. Between the trimmed V and J ends, which lost 4 bases and 0 bases, there was a span of 9 bases. As DNA, the CDR3 is TGTGCCAGCAGCTCCTTGGCCGTGAACACTGAAGCTTTCTTT. Translated, it gives CASSSLAVNTEAFF.

The chain employs TRBV5-6 and TRBJ1-2; 8 bases fit TRBD1. The CDR3 consists of 16 residues. Trimming at V came to 0 bases and at J to 0 bases, leaving 4 bases not matched to a gene. Germline V gene sequence: CDR1 SGHDT, CDR2 YYEEEE. This CDR3 is CASSLGRTGTNYGYTF. DNA for the CDR3: TGTGCCAGCAGCTTGGGGCGGACAGGGACTAACTATGGCTACACCTTC.

The V gene is TRBV29-1, the J gene TRBJ1-1; D is undetermined. The CDR3 consists of 12 residues. Looked up from germline, CDR1 is SQVTM and CDR2 is ANQGSEA. V was trimmed by 3 bases and J by 3 bases, leaving 8 bases between them. This CDR3 reads CSVEGVHTEAFF. The CDR3 DNA sequence: TGCAGCGTTGAGGGAGTTCACACTGAAGCTTTCTTT.

This chain uses TRBV9 with TRBJ1-1; D not resolved. The V gene lost 4 bases and the J gene lost 1 base, with 8 bases spanning the gap. The CDR3 has 13 amino acids. The germline V gene encodes CDR1 SGDLS and CDR2 YYNGEE. The CDR3 sequence is CASSLSSNTEAFF. DNA of the CDR3: TGTGCCAGCAGCCTTAGCTCGAACACTGAAGCTTTCTTT.

The table lists this clone with a count of one. The chain uses TRBV18 and TRBJ2-7, with TRBD1 matching 8 bases. CDR3 length: 14 amino acids. Trimming took 3 bases from V and 4 from J; bases not matched to a gene: 5. CDR1 is KGHSH, CDR2 LQKENI, per germline. The DNA of the CDR3 is TGTGCCAGCTCACCGGGGCAGGGGGCATACGAGCAGTACTTC. Protein product: CASSPGQGAYEQYF.

V usage is TRBV19 and J usage is TRBJ1-1; D possibly corresponds to TRBD1 (6 bases). Trimming stripped 9 bases from V and 3 bases from J, with 11 bases between. The length of the CDR3 is 12 residues. The germline V gene has CDR1 LNHDA and CDR2 SQIVND (reference sequence). CDR3 residues: CASGDIHTEAFF. CDR3 nucleotides: TGTGCCAGCGGGGACATTCACACTGAAGCTTTCTTT.

V is TRBV6-6 and J is TRBJ1-5, with unresolved D. Per the germline V gene, CDR1 is MNHNY and CDR2 is SVGAGI (reference sequence). The CDR3 contains 12 residues. Trimming took off 6 bases at V and 4 bases at J, with 7 bases between the two ends. The CDR3 protein is CASRRLNQPQHF. The CDR3 DNA reads TGTGCCAGCAGGAGACTAAATCAGCCCCAGCATTTT.

The V and J genes are TRBV19 and TRBJ2-3; 7 bases map to TRBD2. V lost 8 bases to trimming and J lost 4 bases; unmatched junction nucleotides: 3. The germline gives CDR1 LNHDA, CDR2 SQIVND (reference sequence). This CDR3 has 12 residues. The CDR3 protein is CASGGGADTQYF. For the CDR3, the DNA is TGTGCCAGTGGCGGGGGTGCAGATACGCAGTATTTT.